The source of this TCR beta chain is a study of cytomegalovirus exposure and HLA in healthy donors. Donors counted as nominally healthy when sampled, yet unrecorded immune exposures were likely. PCR primers comprised 60 Vbeta and 13 Jbeta primers. Clones were read by immunoSEQ multiplex PCR, and TCRdb kept only the in-frame ones, dropping some. The sample yields under 70,000 clones, 65% to 70% seen once. Remarks on this clone: Its antigen is currently unknown.

Study-wide results and limits: A later analysis reported that several of the most significant clusters appeared to be linked to common viral pathogens, among them Epstein-Barr virus. As confirmed in vitro, a few CMV-associated chains were specific for CMV antigens.

V was pared by 4 bases and J by 2 bases, with 9 bases between. Germline V lookup: CDR1 MNHEY, CDR2 SMNVEV (reference sequence). CDR3 length equals 15 residues. This TCR was sampled from a woman aged 30 to 39 in good health and CMV-seronegative. The V and J genes are TRBV27 and TRBJ1-6; no definite D call. Source material: PBMCs. The chain's CDR3 is CASSYEVPYNSPLHF. The CDR3 DNA reads TGTGCCAGCAGTTATGAGGTCCCCTATAATTCACCCCTCCACTTT.